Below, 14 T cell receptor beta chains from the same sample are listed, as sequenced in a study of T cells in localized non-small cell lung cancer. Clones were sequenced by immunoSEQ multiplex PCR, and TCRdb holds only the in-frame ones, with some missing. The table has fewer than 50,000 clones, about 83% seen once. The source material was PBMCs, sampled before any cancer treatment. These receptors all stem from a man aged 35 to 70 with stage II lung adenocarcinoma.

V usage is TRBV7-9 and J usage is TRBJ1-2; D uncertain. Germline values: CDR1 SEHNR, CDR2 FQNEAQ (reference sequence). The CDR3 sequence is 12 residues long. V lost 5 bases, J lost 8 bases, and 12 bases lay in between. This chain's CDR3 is CASSTPWIGYTF. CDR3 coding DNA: TGTGCCAGCAGCACCCCGTGGATAGGCTACACCTTC.

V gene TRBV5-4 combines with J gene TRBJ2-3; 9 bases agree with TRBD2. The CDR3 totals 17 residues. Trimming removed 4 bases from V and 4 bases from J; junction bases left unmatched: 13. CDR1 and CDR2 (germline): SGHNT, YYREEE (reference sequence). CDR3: CASSPGDRGRAADTQYF. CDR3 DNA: TGTGCCAGCAGCCCTGGGGACCGCGGGAGGGCCGCAGATACGCAGTATTTT.

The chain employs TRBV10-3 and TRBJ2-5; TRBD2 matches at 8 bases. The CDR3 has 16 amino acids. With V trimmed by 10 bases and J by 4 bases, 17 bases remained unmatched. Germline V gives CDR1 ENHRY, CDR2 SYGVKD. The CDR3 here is CATGREKRVGGETQYF. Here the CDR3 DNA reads TGTGCCACCGGGAGGGAGAAGCGGGTCGGGGGAGAGACCCAGTACTTC.

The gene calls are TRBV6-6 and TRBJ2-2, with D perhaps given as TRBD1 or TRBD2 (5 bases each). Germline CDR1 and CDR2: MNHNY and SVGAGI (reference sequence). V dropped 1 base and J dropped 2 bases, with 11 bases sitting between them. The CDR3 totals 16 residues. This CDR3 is CASSYLGPANTGELFF. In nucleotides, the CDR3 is TGTGCCAGCAGTTACTTGGGACCAGCAAACACCGGGGAGCTGTTTTTT.

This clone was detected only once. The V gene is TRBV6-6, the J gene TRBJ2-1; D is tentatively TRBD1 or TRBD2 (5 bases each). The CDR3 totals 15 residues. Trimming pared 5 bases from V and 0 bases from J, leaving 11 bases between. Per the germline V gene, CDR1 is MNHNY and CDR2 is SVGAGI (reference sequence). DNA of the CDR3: TGTGCCAGCAGTCAAGGGGAGAGCTCCTACAATGAGCAGTTCTTC. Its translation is CASSQGESSYNEQFF.

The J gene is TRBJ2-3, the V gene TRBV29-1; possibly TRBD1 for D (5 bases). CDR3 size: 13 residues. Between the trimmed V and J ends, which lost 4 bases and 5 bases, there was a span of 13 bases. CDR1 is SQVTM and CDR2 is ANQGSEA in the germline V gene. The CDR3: CSVVGRAIDTQYF. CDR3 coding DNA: TGCAGCGTTGTGGGCAGGGCCATAGATACGCAGTATTTT.

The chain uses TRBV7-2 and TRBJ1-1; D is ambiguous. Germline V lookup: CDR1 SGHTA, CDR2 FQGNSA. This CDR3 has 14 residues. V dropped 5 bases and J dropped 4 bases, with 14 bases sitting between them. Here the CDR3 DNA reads TGTGCCAGCAGCCCCTCTCTTCGAGGCACTGAAGCTTTCTTT. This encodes CASSPSLRGTEAFF.

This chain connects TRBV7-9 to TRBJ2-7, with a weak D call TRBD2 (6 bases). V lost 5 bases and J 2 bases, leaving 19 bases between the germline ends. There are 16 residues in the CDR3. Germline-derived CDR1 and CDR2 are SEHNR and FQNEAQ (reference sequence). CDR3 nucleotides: TGTGCCAGCAGCCCGGCCGCCAGCGGACTAACCTACGAGCAGTACTTC. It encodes CASSPAASGLTYEQYF.

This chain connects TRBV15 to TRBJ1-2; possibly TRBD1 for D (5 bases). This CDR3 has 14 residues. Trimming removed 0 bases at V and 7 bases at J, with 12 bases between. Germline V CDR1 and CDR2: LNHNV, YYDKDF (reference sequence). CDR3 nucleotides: TGTGCCACCAGCAGAGATGGGGGGATGAGTGGCTACACCTTC. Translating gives CATSRDGGMSGYTF.

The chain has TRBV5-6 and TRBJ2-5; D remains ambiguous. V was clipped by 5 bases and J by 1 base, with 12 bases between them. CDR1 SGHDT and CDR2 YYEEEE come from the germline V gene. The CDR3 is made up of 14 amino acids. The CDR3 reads CASSPMRAQETQYF. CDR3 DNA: TGTGCCAGCAGTCCGATGCGCGCCCAAGAGACCCAGTACTTC. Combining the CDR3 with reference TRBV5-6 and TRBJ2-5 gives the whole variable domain DAGVTQSPTHLIKTRGQQVTLRCSPKSGHDTVSWYQQALGQGPQFIFQYYEEEERQRGNFPDRFSGHQFPNYSSELNVNALLLGDSALYLCASSPMRAQETQYFGPGTRLLVL.

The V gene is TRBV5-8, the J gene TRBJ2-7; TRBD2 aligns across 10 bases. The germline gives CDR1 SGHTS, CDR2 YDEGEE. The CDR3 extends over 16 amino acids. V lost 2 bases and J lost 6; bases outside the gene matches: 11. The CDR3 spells CASSFPASGRIGEQYF. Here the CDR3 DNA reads TGTGCCAGCAGCTTTCCGGCTAGCGGGAGAATCGGCGAGCAGTACTTC. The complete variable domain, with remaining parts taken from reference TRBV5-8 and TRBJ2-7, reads EAGVTQSPTHLIKTRGQQATLRCSPISGHTSVYWYQQALGLGLQFLLWYDEGEERNRGNFPPRFSGRQFPNYSSELNVNALELEDSALYLCASSFPASGRIGEQYFGPGTRLTVT.

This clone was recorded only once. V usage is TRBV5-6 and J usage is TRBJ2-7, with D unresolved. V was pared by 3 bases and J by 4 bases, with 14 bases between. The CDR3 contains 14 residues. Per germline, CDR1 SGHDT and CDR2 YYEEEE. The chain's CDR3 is CASSSTPPGYEQYF. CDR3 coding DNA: TGTGCCAGCAGCTCCACCCCACCAGGATACGAGCAGTACTTC. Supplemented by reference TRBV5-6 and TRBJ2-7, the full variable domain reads DAGVTQSPTHLIKTRGQQVTLRCSPKSGHDTVSWYQQALGQGPQFIFQYYEEEERQRGNFPDRFSGHQFPNYSSELNVNALLLGDSALYLCASSSTPPGYEQYFGPGTRLTVT.

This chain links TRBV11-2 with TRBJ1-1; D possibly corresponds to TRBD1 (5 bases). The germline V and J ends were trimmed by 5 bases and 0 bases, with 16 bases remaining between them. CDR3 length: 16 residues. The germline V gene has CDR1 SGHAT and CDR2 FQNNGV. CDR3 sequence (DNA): TGTGCCAGCAGCCCGTGGGGGAGAGGGGTGAACACTGAAGCTTTCTTT. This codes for CASSPWGRGVNTEAFF.

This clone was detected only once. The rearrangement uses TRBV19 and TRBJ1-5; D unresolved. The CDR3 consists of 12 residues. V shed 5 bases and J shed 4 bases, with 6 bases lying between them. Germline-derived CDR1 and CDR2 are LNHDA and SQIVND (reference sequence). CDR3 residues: CASSFLNQPQHF. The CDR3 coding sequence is TGTGCCAGTAGTTTTCTAAATCAGCCCCAGCATTTT. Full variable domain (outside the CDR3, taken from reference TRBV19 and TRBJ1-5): DGGITQSPKYLFRKEGQNVTLSCEQNLNHDAMYWYRQDPGQGLRLIYYSQIVNDFQKGDIAEGYSVSREKKESFPLTVTSAQKNPTAFYLCASSFLNQPQHFGDGTRLSIL.